Listed below are T cell receptor beta chains from one sample, sequenced in a study of blood T cell repertoires in COVID-19. Method: immunoSEQ multiplex PCR; TCRdb's copy keeps in-frame clones and lacks some. The sample contains 200,000 to 250,000 clones, about 84% of which appear only once. Sequencing input: PBMCs or T cells enriched from blood (not recorded which). Receptors were obtained from a woman in her forties or fifties who had recovered from COVID-19. CDR3s include the opening cysteine and the closing phenylalanine or tryptophan. A D gene is named only where the DNA matches it firmly. The listing skips clone size in some rows; elsewhere it reads once, few, many or a size class.

TRBD2	.	TRBV7-9	TRBJ2-5	CASSSSWLAEETQYF	TGTGCCAGCAGCTCGAGTTGGCTAGCGGAAGAGACCCAGTACTTC
TRBD1	few	TRBV27	TRBJ1-1	CASSLSIATGGATEAFF	TGTGCCAGCAGTTTATCGATAGCGACAGGGGGAGCCACTGAAGCTTTCTTT
.	.	TRBV15	TRBJ1-2	CATSTLIDYGYTF	TGTGCCACCAGCACTCTTATCGACTATGGCTACACCTTC
TRBD2	few	TRBV13	TRBJ2-5	CASSYGTSVETQYF	TGTGCCAGCAGCTACGGGACTAGCGTAGAGACCCAGTACTTC
TRBD1	.	TRBV4-1	TRBJ1-5	CASSQSGTENQPQHF	TGCGCCAGCAGCCAATCCGGGACAGAAAATCAGCCCCAGCATTTT
.	.	TRBV2	TRBJ2-7	CASRHRDNTYEQYF	TGTGCCAGCAGACACCGGGACAATACCTACGAGCAGTACTTC
.	.	TRBV19	TRBJ1-2	CASTQGRYGYTF	TGTGCCAGTACGCAGGGGCGCTATGGCTACACCTTC
.	few	TRBV6-5	TRBJ1-5	CASRGTGNSNQPQHF	TGTGCCAGCAGGGGAACAGGGAATAGCAATCAGCCCCAGCATTTT
.	few	TRBV30	TRBJ2-7	CAWSGDNSYEQYF	TGTGCCTGGAGTGGGGACAATTCCTACGAGCAGTACTTC
.	once	TRBV15	TRBJ1-1	CATSTSREGAFF	TGTGCCACCAGCACTTCCCGGGAGGGGGCTTTCTTT
TRBD2	.	TRBV19	TRBJ2-3	CASSIGLAADTQYF	TGTGCCAGTAGTATAGGACTAGCCGCAGATACGCAGTATTTT
.	.	TRBV5-4	TRBJ2-7	CASSVGLAIDATTDEQYF	TGTGCCAGCAGCGTCGGCTTAGCGATAGACGCGACGACGGACGAGCAGTACTTC
.	.	TRBV20-1	TRBJ2-7	CSASPAAYEQYF	TGCAGTGCTAGTCCGGCGGCCTACGAGCAGTACTTC
.	.	TRBV7-8	TRBJ1-1	CASSLFGAGYNTEAFF	TGTGCCAGCAGCTTATTTGGGGCAGGGTATAACACTGAAGCTTTCTTT
TRBD2	.	TRBV18	TRBJ2-7	CASSPQRTSGGATTRREQYF	TGTGCCAGCTCACCACAAAGGACTAGCGGGGGAGCTACAACCAGGAGGGAGCAGTACTTC
TRBD2	.	TRBV7-8	TRBJ2-7	CASSPGGGAYEQYF	TGTGCCAGCAGCCCCGGCGGGGGAGCCTACGAGCAGTACTTC
.	.	TRBV5-4	TRBJ2-3	CASSSRGTDTQYF	TGTGCCAGCAGCTCCAGGGGAACAGATACGCAGTATTTT
TRBD1	.	TRBV28	TRBJ1-1	CASSFSLEGQGDTEAFF	TGTGCCAGCAGTTTCTCCCTAGAGGGACAGGGGGACACTGAAGCTTTCTTT
TRBD1	.	TRBV9	TRBJ1-2	CASSVGDQGVPYGYTF	TGTGCCAGCAGCGTAGGCGACCAGGGGGTTCCCTATGGCTACACCTTC
TRBD2	.	TRBV6-1	TRBJ2-3	CASSEEPGLAGVFSSDTQYF	TGTGCCAGCAGTGAAGAACCGGGACTAGCGGGAGTTTTTTCCTCGGATACGCAGTATTTT
TRBD2	.	TRBV6-5	TRBJ2-5	CASRMTSGTVGDQYF	TGTGCCAGCAGGATGACTAGCGGAACCGTGGGGGACCAGTACTTC
TRBD1	once	TRBV4-1	TRBJ2-1	CASSQAGQGDNEQFF	TGCGCCAGCAGCCAAGCGGGACAGGGGGACAATGAGCAGTTCTTC
.	.	TRBV7-2	TRBJ2-5	CASSLGRQAGAETQYF	TGTGCCAGCAGCTTAGGGCGGCAAGCGGGTGCAGAGACCCAGTACTTC
.	.	TRBV5-1	TRBJ1-2	CASSLSDQGTGGYTF	TGCGCCAGCAGCTTGTCAGATCAGGGAACCGGTGGCTACACCTTC
.	.	TRBV11-3	TRBJ2-2	CASAPPGIGELFF	TGTGCCAGCGCCCCCCCGGGGATCGGGGAGCTGTTTTTT
TRBD2	.	TRBV10-3	TRBJ2-5	CAISGTSGAIQETQYF	TGTGCCATCAGTGGGACTAGCGGGGCGATCCAAGAGACCCAGTACTTC
.	.	TRBV11-2	TRBJ2-5	CASSLSGLGATQYF	TGTGCCAGCAGCTTATCAGGGCTTGGGGCGACCCAGTACTTC
.	once	TRBV6-6	TRBJ1-6	CASNFLQGNSPLHF	TGTGCCAGCAATTTCCTCCAGGGTAATTCACCCCTCCACTTT
.	.	TRBV9	TRBJ1-6	CASSVRGANNSPLHF	TGTGCCAGCAGCGTCAGGGGAGCAAATAATTCACCCCTCCACTTT
.	.	TRBV6-5	TRBJ1-1	CASSTGLTEAFF	TGTGCCAGCAGTACAGGGCTTACTGAAGCTTTCTTT
TRBD1	.	TRBV10-3	TRBJ1-2	CAIGGDRALNYGYTF	TGTGCCATCGGTGGGGACAGGGCGTTAAACTATGGCTACACCTTC
.	.	TRBV28	TRBJ1-2	CASSTRAEYGYTF	TGTGCCAGCAGTACGAGGGCAGAGTATGGCTACACCTTC
.	.	TRBV6-5	TRBJ1-4	CASSWQGGYEKLFF	TGTGCCAGCAGTTGGCAGGGAGGGTATGAAAAACTGTTTTTT
TRBD2	.	TRBV9	TRBJ2-7	CASSVEASGGTYEQYF	TGTGCCAGCAGCGTAGAGGCTAGCGGGGGGACCTACGAGCAGTACTTC
TRBD1	.	TRBV28	TRBJ1-2	CASSQRGTGLSYGYTF	TGTGCCAGCAGTCAAAGAGGGACAGGGCTCTCCTATGGCTACACCTTC
TRBD2	.	TRBV28	TRBJ2-1	CASTGTTLNNEQFF	TGTGCCAGCACCGGGACTACCCTTAACAATGAGCAGTTCTTC
.	.	TRBV3-1/TRBV3-2	TRBJ1-2	CASSRRADYGYTF	TGTGCCAGCAGCCGGCGGGCAGACTATGGCTACACCTTC
.	.	TRBV7-9	TRBJ2-1	CASSPPGEWGEQFF	TGTGCCAGCAGCCCCCCAGGGGAGTGGGGTGAGCAGTTCTTC
TRBD1	.	TRBV28	TRBJ2-5	CASSPPGQVRETQYF	TGTGCCAGCAGTCCACCGGGACAGGTGAGGGAGACCCAGTACTTC
TRBD1	.	TRBV13	TRBJ1-2	CASSLRTGMGYGYTF	TGTGCCAGCAGCCTACGGACAGGGATGGGCTATGGCTACACCTTC
.	.	TRBV5-1	TRBJ2-1	CASSINSYNEQFF	TGCGCCAGCAGTATCAACAGTTACAATGAGCAGTTCTTC
.	.	TRBV28	TRBJ2-7	CASSSPPGDLYEQYF	TGTGCCAGCAGTTCCCCCCCGGGGGACCTATACGAGCAGTACTTC
TRBD2	once	TRBV6-5	TRBJ2-7	CAISTGGDYHEQYF	TGTGCCATTTCGACTGGAGGGGACTATCACGAGCAGTACTTC
.	.	TRBV7-8	TRBJ1-6	CASKTGNSYNSPLHF	TGTGCCAGCAAGACAGGAAACTCCTATAATTCACCCCTCCACTTT
.	.	TRBV7-2	TRBJ1-5	CASSFQGGGNQPQHF	TGTGCCAGCAGTTTTCAGGGTGGGGGCAATCAGCCCCAGCATTTT
.	.	TRBV12-3/TRBV12-4	TRBJ1-1	CASSSRMSGAFF	TGTGCCAGCAGTTCGAGAATGAGCGGGGCTTTCTTT
TRBD1	.	TRBV18	TRBJ1-5	CASSTGGDQPQHF	TGTGCCAGCTCAACAGGGGGGGATCAGCCCCAGCATTTT
.	.	TRBV15	TRBJ1-1	CATSRDEVSEAFF	TGTGCCACCAGCAGAGATGAGGTCTCTGAAGCTTTCTTT
.	few	TRBV2	TRBJ1-2	CASSDDRNYGYTF	TGTGCCAGCAGTGACGACAGAAACTATGGCTACACCTTC
.	.	TRBV29-1	TRBJ2-5	CSVVTGGETQYF	TGCAGCGTTGTAACGGGCGGGGAGACCCAGTACTTC
.	.	TRBV15	TRBJ2-6	CATSSRGTQGFGANVLTF	TGTGCCACCAGCAGTAGGGGGACCCAAGGCTTTGGGGCCAACGTCCTGACTTTC
TRBD1	.	TRBV11-3	TRBJ2-1	CASSSPGGDEQFF	TGTGCCAGCAGCTCCCCAGGGGGCGATGAGCAGTTCTTC
.	.	TRBV4-3	TRBJ2-6	CASSQDVSLGASSGANVLTF	TGCGCCAGCAGCCAAGATGTGTCCTTGGGCGCAAGCTCTGGGGCCAACGTCCTGACTTTC
TRBD1	.	TRBV5-1	TRBJ1-4	CASSRQGGTEKLFF	TGCGCCAGCAGCCGACAGGGGGGAACTGAAAAACTGTTTTTT
TRBD2	.	TRBV2	TRBJ2-3	CASSEGPGTRFPDTQYF	TGTGCCAGCAGTGAAGGGCCCGGGACTAGATTTCCAGATACGCAGTATTTT
TRBD1	.	TRBV24-1	TRBJ1-2	CATSGDRDGYTF	TGTGCCACCAGTGGGGACAGGGATGGCTACACCTTC
TRBD1	.	TRBV30	TRBJ1-2	CAWRTPSGTACTF	TGTGCCTGGAGGACCCCTTCCGGGACAGCGTGCACCTTC